The present entry profiles one T cell receptor (beta chain) with its context. The sample is drawn from a study of shared clonotypes between healthy human individuals. The protocol was immunoSEQ multiplex PCR, while the TCRdb copy is restricted to in-frame clones and leaves out a portion. Of about 460,000 clones listed, 60% to 80% are singletons. This CDR3 is 21 amino acids long. V dropped 3 bases and J dropped 7; count of bases not matched to a gene: 21. Sequencing was performed on PBMCs. This sequence was found in a woman between 35 and 50 years old in good health. Some clones in this sample may be carry-over from other donors' samples. The chain joins TRBV23-1 to TRBJ2-7; 16 bases match TRBD2. TRBV23-1 has ORF status, its function being uncertain. The CDR3 DNA reads as TGCGCCAGCAGTCACCCCATGGGGGAGCTAGGGACTAGCGGGAGGGCGCGGGAGCAGTACTTC. Its protein product is CASSHPMGELGTSGRAREQYF.